The rows below give T cell receptor beta chains drawn from one sample of a study of OX40 agonist ivuxolimab in advanced cancers. Here immunoSEQ multiplex PCR was the method, and the copy in TCRdb shows in-frame clones only, minus some. Counted here are roughly 25,000 clones, around 86% occurring once; the ten biggest clones make up around 50%. The specimen was CD4+ or CD8+ T cells sorted from blood, collected in a trial of the OX40 agonist ivuxolimab. The receptors derive from an adult with an advanced solid tumor such as melanoma, head and neck, liver or kidney cancer. CDR3s include the opening cysteine and the closing phenylalanine or tryptophan. The order of the fields is clone size, J gene, V gene, D gene, CDR3 protein, CDR3 DNA. A D gene is named only where the DNA matches it firmly. The listing skips clone size in some rows; elsewhere it reads once, few, many or a size class.

few TRBJ1-6 TRBV30 NA CAWSVVGHDNSPLHF TGTGCCTGGAGTGTAGTGGGGCACGATAATTCACCCCTCCACTTT
NA TRBJ1-1 TRBV4-1 NA CASSPGENTEAFF TGCGCCAGCAGCCCCGGGGAGAACACTGAAGCTTTCTTT
NA TRBJ2-2 TRBV6-5 TRBD1 CASSQGQGDTGELFF TGTGCCAGCAGCCAGGGACAGGGGGACACCGGGGAGCTGTTTTTT
NA TRBJ2-3 TRBV9 TRBD1 CASSVFTGVADTQYF TGTGCCAGCAGCGTATTTACAGGGGTGGCAGATACGCAGTATTTT
NA TRBJ1-5 TRBV7-9 TRBD1 CASSLDRGEGSNQPQHF TGTGCCAGCAGCCTAGACAGGGGCGAGGGAAGCAATCAGCCCCAGCATTTT
NA TRBJ2-1 TRBV19 NA CASSLRRGNEQFF TGTGCCAGTAGTTTACGCCGCGGCAATGAGCAGTTCTTC
NA TRBJ2-1 TRBV4-1 NA CASSQGGAQGNEQFF TGCGCCAGCAGCCAGGGGGGAGCACAAGGCAATGAGCAGTTCTTC
NA TRBJ2-3 TRBV2 TRBD1 CASKSAGQGTDTQYF TGTGCCAGCAAGAGCGCGGGACAGGGCACAGATACGCAGTATTTT
NA TRBJ2-1 TRBV14 NA CASSRTDLPHNEQFF TGTGCCAGCAGCCGGACAGATCTTCCCCACAATGAGCAGTTCTTC
NA TRBJ2-1 TRBV27 TRBD1 CASSTGTVPIYNEQFF TGTGCCAGCAGCACCGGGACAGTCCCGATTTACAATGAGCAGTTCTTC
NA TRBJ2-1 TRBV4-1 TRBD2 CASSHATSGGNNEQFF TGCGCCAGCAGCCACGCGACTAGCGGGGGGAACAATGAGCAGTTCTTC
NA TRBJ2-5 TRBV4-1 TRBD2 CASSPLSGGGTQYF TGCGCCAGCAGCCCGCTAAGCGGGGGAGGCACCCAGTACTTC
NA TRBJ2-5 TRBV10-3 NA CAISDMIGRETQYF TGTGCCATCAGTGACATGATCGGCCGGGAGACCCAGTACTTC
NA TRBJ2-2 TRBV11-2 TRBD2 CASSSWGGLENTGELFF TGTGCCAGCAGCTCCTGGGGGGGACTAGAGAACACCGGGGAGCTGTTTTTT
NA TRBJ1-1 TRBV28 NA CASSERGAMNTEAFF TGTGCCAGCAGTGAGCGAGGGGCCATGAACACTGAAGCTTTCTTT